This T cell receptor (beta chain) was captured in a study of shared clonotypes between healthy human individuals. Some clones are missing from TCRdb's copy, which holds only in-frame ones; the method was immunoSEQ multiplex PCR. This sample has 2,500,000 or so clones; 85% to 95% occur once, and the top ten carry more than 0.35%. The CDR3 totals 15 residues. V lost 5 bases, J lost 4 bases, and 12 bases lay in between. CDR1 is SGHNT and CDR2 is YENEEA in the germline V gene. The clonotype was recovered from a young man in good health. Some clones in this sample may be carry-over from other donors' samples. The rearrangement uses TRBV11-3 and TRBJ2-6; D may be TRBD2 (6 bases). The source material was naive CD4+ T cells from PBMCs. Subset here: CD45RA+ positively selected. Written as DNA, the CDR3 is TGTGCCAGCAGCGCCCGCGGGGAGGGGGCCAACGTCCTGACTTTC. Its translation: CASSARGEGANVLTF.